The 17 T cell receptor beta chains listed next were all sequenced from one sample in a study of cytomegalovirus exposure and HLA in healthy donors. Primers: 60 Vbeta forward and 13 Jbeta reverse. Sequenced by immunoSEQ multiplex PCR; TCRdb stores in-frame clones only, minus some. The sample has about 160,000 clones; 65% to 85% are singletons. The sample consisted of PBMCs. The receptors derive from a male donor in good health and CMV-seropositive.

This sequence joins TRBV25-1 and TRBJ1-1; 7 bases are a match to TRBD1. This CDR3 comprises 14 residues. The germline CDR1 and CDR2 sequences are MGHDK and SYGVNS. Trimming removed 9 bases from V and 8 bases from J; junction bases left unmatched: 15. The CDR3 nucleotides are TGTGCCAGTCGACAGGGCCCCCAAGGCGGGGAAGCTTTCTTT. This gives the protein CASRQGPQGGEAFF.

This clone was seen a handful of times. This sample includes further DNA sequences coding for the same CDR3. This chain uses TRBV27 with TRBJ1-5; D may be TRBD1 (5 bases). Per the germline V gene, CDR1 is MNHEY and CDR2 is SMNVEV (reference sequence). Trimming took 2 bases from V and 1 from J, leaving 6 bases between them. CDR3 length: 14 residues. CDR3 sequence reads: CASSLRGSNQPQHF. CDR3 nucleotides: TGTGCCAGCAGTTTAAGGGGAAGCAATCAGCCCCAGCATTTT.

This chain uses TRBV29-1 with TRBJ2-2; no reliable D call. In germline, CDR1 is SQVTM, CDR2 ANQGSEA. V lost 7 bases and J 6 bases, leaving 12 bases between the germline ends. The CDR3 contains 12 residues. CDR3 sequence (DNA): TGCAGCGCCCGCCCGGTGGCCGGGGAGCTGTTTTTT. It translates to CSARPVAGELFF.

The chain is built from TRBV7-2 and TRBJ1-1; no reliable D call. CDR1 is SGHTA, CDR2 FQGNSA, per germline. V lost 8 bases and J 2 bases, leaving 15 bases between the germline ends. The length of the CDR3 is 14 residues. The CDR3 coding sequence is TGTGCCAGCTCCCCCGGGAGCGGTAACACTGAAGCTTTCTTT. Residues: CASSPGSGNTEAFF.

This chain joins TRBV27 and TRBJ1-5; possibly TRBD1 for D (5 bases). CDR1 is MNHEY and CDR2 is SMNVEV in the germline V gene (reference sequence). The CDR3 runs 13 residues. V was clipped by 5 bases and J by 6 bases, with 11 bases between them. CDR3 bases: TGTGCCAGCAGTAGCAGGGCTTTTCAGCCCCAGCATTTT. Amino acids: CASSSRAFQPQHF.

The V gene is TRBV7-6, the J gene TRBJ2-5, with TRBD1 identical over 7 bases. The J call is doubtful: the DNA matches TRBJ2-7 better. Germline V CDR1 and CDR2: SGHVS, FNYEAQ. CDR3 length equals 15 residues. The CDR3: CASSYGDSITYEQYF. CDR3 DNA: TGTGCCAGCAGCTACGGGGACAGTATTACCTACGAGCAGTACTTC.

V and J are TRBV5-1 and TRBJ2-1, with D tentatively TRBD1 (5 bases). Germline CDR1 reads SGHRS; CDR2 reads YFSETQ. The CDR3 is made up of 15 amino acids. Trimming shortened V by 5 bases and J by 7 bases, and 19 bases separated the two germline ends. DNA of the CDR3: TGCGCCAGCAGACTTGGGGCGGATTGGAATAATGAGCAGTTCTTC. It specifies CASRLGADWNNEQFF. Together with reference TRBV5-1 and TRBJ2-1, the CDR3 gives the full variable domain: KAGVTQTPRYLIKTRGQQVTLSCSPISGHRSVSWYQQTPGQGLQFLFEYFSETQRNKGNFPGRFSGRQFSNSRSEMNVSTLELGDSALYLCASRLGADWNNEQFFGPGTRLTVL.

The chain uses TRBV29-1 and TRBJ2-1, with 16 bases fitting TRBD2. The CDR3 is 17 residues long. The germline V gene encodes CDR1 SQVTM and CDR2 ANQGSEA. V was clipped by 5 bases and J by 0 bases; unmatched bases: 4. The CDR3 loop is CSVTGTSGRASYNEQFF. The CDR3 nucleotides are TGCAGCGTTACCGGGACTAGCGGGAGGGCCTCCTACAATGAGCAGTTCTTC.

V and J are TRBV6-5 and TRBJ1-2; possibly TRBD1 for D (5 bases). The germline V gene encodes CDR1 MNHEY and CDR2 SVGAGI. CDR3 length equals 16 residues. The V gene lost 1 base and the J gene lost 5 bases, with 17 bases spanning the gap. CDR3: CASSYFRQDSPYGYTF. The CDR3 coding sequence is TGTGCCAGCAGTTACTTCCGTCAAGACAGTCCGTATGGCTACACCTTC.

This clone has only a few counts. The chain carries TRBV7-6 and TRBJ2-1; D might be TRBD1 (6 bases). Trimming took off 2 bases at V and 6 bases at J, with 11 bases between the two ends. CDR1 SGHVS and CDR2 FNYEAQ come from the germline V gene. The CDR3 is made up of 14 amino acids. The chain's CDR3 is CASSLRGTSNEQFF. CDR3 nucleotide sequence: TGTGCCAGCAGCTTAAGGGGGACCTCCAATGAGCAGTTCTTC.

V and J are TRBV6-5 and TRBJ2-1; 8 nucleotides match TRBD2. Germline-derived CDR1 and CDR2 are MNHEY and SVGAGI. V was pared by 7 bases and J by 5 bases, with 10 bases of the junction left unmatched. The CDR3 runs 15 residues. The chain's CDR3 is CASTQAGVIHNEQFF. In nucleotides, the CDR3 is TGTGCCAGCACTCAAGCGGGAGTAATCCACAATGAGCAGTTCTTC.

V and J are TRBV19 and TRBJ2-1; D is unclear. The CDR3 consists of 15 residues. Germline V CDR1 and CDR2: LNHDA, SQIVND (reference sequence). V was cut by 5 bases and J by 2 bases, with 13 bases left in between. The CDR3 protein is CASSPPELAYNEQFF. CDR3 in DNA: TGTGCCAGTAGTCCCCCGGAGTTGGCCTACAATGAGCAGTTCTTC.

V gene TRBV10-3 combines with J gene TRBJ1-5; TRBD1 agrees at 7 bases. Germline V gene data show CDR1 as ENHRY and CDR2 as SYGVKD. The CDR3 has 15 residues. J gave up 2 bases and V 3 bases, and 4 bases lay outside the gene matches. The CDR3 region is CAISDDRVGNQPQHF. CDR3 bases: TGTGCCATCAGTGACGACAGGGTGGGCAATCAGCCCCAGCATTTT.

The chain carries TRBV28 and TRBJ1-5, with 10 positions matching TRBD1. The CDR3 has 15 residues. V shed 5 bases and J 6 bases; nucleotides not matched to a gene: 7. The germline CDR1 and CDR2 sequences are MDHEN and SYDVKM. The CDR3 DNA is TGTGCCAGCAGTCCGTCCGGGACAGGGGTTCAGCCCCAGCATTTT. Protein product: CASSPSGTGVQPQHF.

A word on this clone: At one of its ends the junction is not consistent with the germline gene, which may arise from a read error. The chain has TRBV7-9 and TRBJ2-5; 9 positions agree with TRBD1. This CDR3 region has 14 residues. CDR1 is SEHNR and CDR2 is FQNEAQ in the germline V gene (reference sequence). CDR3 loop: CSSTRDRDGETQYF. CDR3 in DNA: TGTTCCAGCACCCGGGACAGGGATGGCGAGACCCAGTACTTC.

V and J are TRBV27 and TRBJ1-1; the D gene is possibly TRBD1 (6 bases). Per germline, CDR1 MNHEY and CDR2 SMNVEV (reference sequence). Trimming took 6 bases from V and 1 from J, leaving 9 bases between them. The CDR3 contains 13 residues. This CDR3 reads CASSLGANTEAFF. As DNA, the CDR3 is TGTGCCAGCAGCCTGGGGGCGAACACTGAAGCTTTCTTT.

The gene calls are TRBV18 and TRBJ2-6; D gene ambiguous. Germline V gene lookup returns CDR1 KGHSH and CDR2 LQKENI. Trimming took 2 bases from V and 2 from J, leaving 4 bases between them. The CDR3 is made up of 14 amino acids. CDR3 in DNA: TGTGCCAGCTCACCAACGGCTGGGGCCAACGTCCTGACTTTC. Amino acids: CASSPTAGANVLTF.